The rows below give T cell receptor beta chains drawn from one sample of a study of cytomegalovirus exposure and HLA in healthy donors. The method was immunoSEQ multiplex PCR; TCRdb's version includes in-frame clones alone and lacks a portion of them. The sample lists roughly 84,000 clones, about 77% occurring once. Sequencing input: PBMCs. The receptors originated from a man between 50 and 59 years old in good health and CMV-seronegative. The CDR3 runs from the conserved cysteine through the conserved F or W. A D gene is named only where the DNA matches it firmly. The size of a clone is reported for some rows only, either as once, few or many, or as a class for expanded clones.

clone_size	v_call	j_call	d_call	cdr3_nt	cdr3_aa
-	TRBV18	TRBJ2-2	TRBD2	TGTGCCAGCTCAGAGCGGGGAATAGACCCCGGGGAGCTGTTTTTT	CASSERGIDPGELFF
-	TRBV5-1	TRBJ1-1	-	TGCGCCAGCAGCTTTTTAGGGGATGACACTGAAGCTTTCTTT	CASSFLGDDTEAFF
-	TRBV19	TRBJ1-5	TRBD1	TGTGCCAGTAGTCCCCTGACAGGGAATCAGCCCCAGCATTTT	CASSPLTGNQPQHF
-	TRBV28	TRBJ1-3	-	TGTGCCACCCAGGGCAGCTCTGGAAACACCATATATTTT	CATQGSSGNTIYF
-	TRBV2	TRBJ2-1	TRBD2	TGTGCCAGAGCCGGGACTAGCGACCCTAGCTCCTACAATGAGCAGTTCTTC	CARAGTSDPSSYNEQFF
-	TRBV7-9	TRBJ1-1	TRBD1	TGTGCCAGCAGCTCCGACAGGGACCTTAACACTGAAGCTTTCTTT	CASSSDRDLNTEAFF
many	TRBV6-1	TRBJ2-2	TRBD1	TGTGCCAGCAAATTCGGGACAGCGAACACCGGGGAGCTGTTTTTT	CASKFGTANTGELFF
-	TRBV30	TRBJ1-6	-	TGTGCCTGGAGTGTACCCAGGACTTTGATTAATTCACCCCTCCACTTT	CAWSVPRTLINSPLHF
-	TRBV5-1	TRBJ2-7	-	TGCGCCAGCAGCTTGGACAGTCCCTACGAGCAGTACTTC	CASSLDSPYEQYF
once	TRBV27	TRBJ1-2	TRBD1	TGTGCCAGCAGTTTATTGGGGCAGGGGGCGCGGGGCTATGGCTACACCTTC	CASSLLGQGARGYGYTF
-	TRBV6-5	TRBJ2-7	-	TGTGCCAGCAGTTACTCGATTGGCGGAGCCTACGAGCAGTACTTC	CASSYSIGGAYEQYF
-	TRBV6-1	TRBJ1-1	TRBD1	TGTGCCAGCAGGCCAGGACAGGGATTGAACACTGAAGCTTTCTTT	CASRPGQGLNTEAFF
-	TRBV11-3	TRBJ2-3	-	TGTGCCAGCAGCTTAACCGGGGTGAGAGATACGCAGTATTTT	CASSLTGVRDTQYF
-	TRBV2	TRBJ1-6	-	TGTGCCAGAACACCCGAGGCCTCCTCCCCCAATTCACCCCTCCACTTT	CARTPEASSPNSPLHF
-	TRBV12-5	TRBJ2-5	-	TGTGCTAGTGGTTTGGTGGGGAGGGGGTTGGAAGAGACCCAGTACTTC	CASGLVGRGLEETQYF
few	TRBV10-3	TRBJ1-5	TRBD1	TGTGCCATCATTAAGGACAGGGAGGATAGCAATCAGCCCCAGCATTTT	CAIIKDREDSNQPQHF
-	TRBV19	TRBJ1-1	-	TGTGCCAGTAGCCAACAGACAGCTAACACTGAAGCTTTCTTT	CASSQQTANTEAFF
-	TRBV6-6	TRBJ1-3	TRBD1	TGTGCCAGCAGCCCTGGGACAGCTGGAAACACCATATATTTT	CASSPGTAGNTIYF
once	TRBV19	TRBJ2-1	TRBD1	TGTGCCAGTAGTCCCCGTCCCCTCGGGACAGGGTATAATGAGCAGTTCTTC	CASSPRPLGTGYNEQFF
few	TRBV5-1	TRBJ1-1	-	TGCGCCAGCAGCTTTGGCGGGGGGCGGAACACTGAAGCTTTCTTT	CASSFGGGRNTEAFF
-	TRBV7-2	TRBJ2-3	-	TGTGCCAGCAGCTTAGCGGTGGGCTACACAGATACGCAGTATTTT	CASSLAVGYTDTQYF
-	TRBV25-1	TRBJ2-3	-	TGTGCCAGCAAGGGAGGAGATACGCAGTATTTT	CASKGGDTQYF
-	TRBV29-1	TRBJ1-2	-	TGCAGCGTCCGTGCGGGGGGAGATGGCTACACCTTC	CSVRAGGDGYTF
-	TRBV6-6	TRBJ2-7	TRBD2	TGTGCCAGCAGTTACTTCGGACTAGCGGGGGACGAGCAGTACTTC	CASSYFGLAGDEQYF
-	TRBV28	TRBJ1-5	TRBD1	TGTGCCAGCAGTTTAGGTGGCCACGGGACAGTTAATCAGCCCCAGCATTTT	CASSLGGHGTVNQPQHF
-	TRBV7-2	TRBJ2-2	TRBD2	TGTGCCAGCAGCTTGGAGCGGGGGGGCTGGGGACCCGGGGAGCTGTTTTTT	CASSLERGGWGPGELFF
-	TRBV2	TRBJ2-5	TRBD2	TGTGCCAGCAGCCAAAAGAAAGCGGGGGGAGAGACCCAGTACTTC	CASSQKKAGGETQYF
-	TRBV30	TRBJ1-1	-	TGTGCCTGGAGTCTTAAACAGGGTCGGGATACTGAAGCTTTCTTT	CAWSLKQGRDTEAFF
-	TRBV9	TRBJ2-7	-	TGTGCCAGCAGCGTAGCTACGGACGGCAGGGCGTACGAGCAGTACTTC	CASSVATDGRAYEQYF
-	TRBV30	TRBJ2-1	-	TGTGCCTGGAGTGTGAATGCGGTGTACAATGAGCAGTTCTTC	CAWSVNAVYNEQFF
once	TRBV6-5	TRBJ1-2	TRBD1	TGTGCCAGCAGTTACACAGGGGGAACTGATGGCTACACCTTC	CASSYTGGTDGYTF
-	TRBV4-3	TRBJ1-5	-	TGCGCCAGCAGCCAAGACAGAGGTTCGCCCCAGCATTTT	CASSQDRGSPQHF
-	TRBV6-5	TRBJ1-2	TRBD1	TGTGCCAGCAGGGAGACCGGGACAGGCTATGGCTACACCTTC	CASRETGTGYGYTF
-	TRBV4-1	TRBJ2-7	TRBD1	TGCGCCAGCAGCCAAGGGGACAGCACCTACGAGCAGTACTTC	CASSQGDSTYEQYF
-	TRBV29-1	TRBJ2-7	TRBD1	TGCAGCGTTAAAAGACAGGGGGCCTACGAGCAGTACTTC	CSVKRQGAYEQYF
-	TRBV5-1	TRBJ2-7	-	TGCGCCAGCAGCTTGGAGATCGAGGCCTACGAGCAGTACTTC	CASSLEIEAYEQYF
-	TRBV30	TRBJ1-5	-	TGTGCCTGGCGCGGGGGGGCGGGTCAGCCCCAGCATTTT	CAWRGGAGQPQHF
-	TRBV9	TRBJ1-5	-	TGTGCCAGCAGCGTAGACGGGGGGGATCAGCCCCAGCATTTT	CASSVDGGDQPQHF
-	TRBV27	TRBJ2-7	-	TGTGCCAGCAGTTTCCGGACGGGATCCTACGAGCAGTACTTC	CASSFRTGSYEQYF
-	TRBV7-8	TRBJ1-1	-	TGTGCCAGCAGCCCCCAGGATTTGAACACTGAAGCTTTCTTT	CASSPQDLNTEAFF
-	TRBV7-6	TRBJ2-7	-	TGTGCCAGCAGCTTAGGCGACGAGCAGTACTTC	CASSLGDEQYF
-	TRBV19	TRBJ1-6	TRBD1	TGTGCCAGTAGTTTGGGACAGTATAATTCACCCCTCCACTTT	CASSLGQYNSPLHF
-	TRBV5-1	TRBJ1-5	-	TGCGCCAGCAGCTTGGCAGGGGATAATCAGCCCCAGCATTTT	CASSLAGDNQPQHF
once	TRBV6-4	TRBJ2-3	-	TGTGCCAGCAGTGACTCGACAGTGAGATTGTGGCCGTACACAGATACGCAGTATTTT	CASSDSTVRLWPYTDTQYF
-	TRBV4-2	TRBJ2-3	TRBD1	TGTGCCAGCAGCCAAGACGACAGGGGTGGAACAGATACGCAGTATTTT	CASSQDDRGGTDTQYF
-	TRBV4-1	TRBJ1-2	-	TGCGCCAGCAGCCAGGTCCGACAGCTAAACTATGGCTACACCTTC	CASSQVRQLNYGYTF
-	TRBV10-3	TRBJ2-1	TRBD2	TGTGCCATCAGCCAACTAGCGGGGGAAGGCAATGAGCAGTTCTTC	CAISQLAGEGNEQFF
-	TRBV5-1	TRBJ1-6	-	TGCGCCAGCAGCTTTACAGGGAGTGTGGATAATTCACCCCTCCACTTT	CASSFTGSVDNSPLHF
-	TRBV2	TRBJ1-4	-	TGTGCCAGCAGTGACGGTGCTCAGGGAAATGAAAAACTGTTTTTT	CASSDGAQGNEKLFF
-	TRBV29-1	TRBJ2-3	TRBD1	TGCAGCGCACGGACAGGGTCAACAGATACGCAGTATTTT	CSARTGSTDTQYF
-	TRBV7-3	TRBJ1-6	-	TGTGCCAGCAGCTTAAAGGACAGAAATTCACCCCTCCACTTT	CASSLKDRNSPLHF
-	TRBV2	TRBJ1-4	TRBD1	TGTGCCAGCAGGGCCGGGACAGTGACTAATGAAAAACTGTTTTTT	CASRAGTVTNEKLFF
-	TRBV2	TRBJ1-4	-	TGTGCCAGCAGTACTACAGGAGCAACTAATGAAAAACTGTTTTTT	CASSTTGATNEKLFF